This T cell receptor beta chain stems from a study of CD8 T cells in ankylosing spondylitis (dated by TCRdb to about 2017). About the full investigation: To find TCR variants linked to disease, the study profiled T cell receptor beta repertoires in ankylosing spondylitis patients and healthy donors. The full study cohort was made up of about 25 ankylosing spondylitis patients and roughly 98 healthy donors. Peripheral blood samples were taken, and synovial fluid was additionally collected from ankylosing spondylitis patients.

Overall study results and their limits: A TCR beta motif of eight highly homologous amino acid variants appeared characteristic of blood from ankylosing spondylitis patients. Significant enrichment of the disease-linked clones was reported in matched synovial fluid samples from ankylosing spondylitis patients. The disease-linked clones had a CD8+ phenotype and were found at relatively low frequencies in peripheral blood. Some motif variants had previously been reported in the synovial fluid and blood of reactive arthritis patients, which suggests shared mechanisms of disease initiation.

Sequencing was carried out with an Illumina HiSeq 2500. Quantitative 5'-RACE with molecular barcodes was used to prepare TCR beta libraries. On the study's bioinformatics: A new computational method, built on a probabilistic model of VDJ rearrangement, was used to identify disease-linked TCR variants. TCRdb redid the processing of the public reads, applying fastp at Q25 and MiXCR, and retained in-frame beta chains. Every CDR3 protein is listed once, alongside the most common genes and DNA of its rows. The V and J calls reflect TCRdb's pipeline rather than the authors' work. Across this sample there are around 230,000 distinct CDR3 sequences, with around 7.8% seen only once. The ten biggest clones cover about 6.5% of the sample. This clonotype was picked up many times. The antigen this receptor binds is unknown. Base qualities are missing; no much larger clone stands one base away. CDR1 and CDR2, per the germline V gene, are SQVTM and ANQGSEA. V and J are truncated by 7 bases and 1 base respectively, leaving an intervening sequence of 13 bases. The cysteine opens and the phenylalanine closes a CDR3 of 13 amino acids. This entry keeps only the CDR3 DNA: 39 bases, framed from base 1.

The specimen was blood, either unsorted or a sorted T cell fraction (not recorded which). The source is a male donor with ankylosing spondylitis or in good health (not recorded which). The receptor chain draws on TRBV29-1 and TRBJ1-1; TRBD1 is a possible D gene, resting on 6 matching bases. The sequenced DNA is TGCAGCGCTACACAGGGCCAGAACACTGAAGCTTTCTTT. It specifies CSATQGQNTEAFF.